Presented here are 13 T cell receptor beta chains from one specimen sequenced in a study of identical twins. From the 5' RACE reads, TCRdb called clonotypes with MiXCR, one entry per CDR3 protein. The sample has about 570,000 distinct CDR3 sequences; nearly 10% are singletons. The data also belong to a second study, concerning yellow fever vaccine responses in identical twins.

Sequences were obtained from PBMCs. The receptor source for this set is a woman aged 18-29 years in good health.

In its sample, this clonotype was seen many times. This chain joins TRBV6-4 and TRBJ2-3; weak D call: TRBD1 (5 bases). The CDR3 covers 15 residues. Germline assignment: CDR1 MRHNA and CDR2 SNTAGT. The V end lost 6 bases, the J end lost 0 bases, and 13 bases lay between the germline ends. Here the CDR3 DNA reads TGTGCCAGCAGAGAAACGACAGTTAGCACAGATACGCAGTATTTT. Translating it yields CASRETTVSTDTQYF.

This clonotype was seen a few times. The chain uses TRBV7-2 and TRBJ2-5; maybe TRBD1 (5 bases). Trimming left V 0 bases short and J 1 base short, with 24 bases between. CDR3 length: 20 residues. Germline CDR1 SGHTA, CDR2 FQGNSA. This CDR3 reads CASSLAWSSRQGYFQETQYF. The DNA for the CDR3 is TGTGCCAGCAGCTTAGCTTGGTCCAGCCGCCAGGGCTACTTCCAAGAGACCCAGTACTTC.

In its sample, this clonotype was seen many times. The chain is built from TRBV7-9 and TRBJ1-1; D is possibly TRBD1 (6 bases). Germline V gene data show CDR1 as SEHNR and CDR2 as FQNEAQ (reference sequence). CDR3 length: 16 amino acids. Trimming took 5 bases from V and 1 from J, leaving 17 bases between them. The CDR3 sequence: CASSPRSGDANTEAFF. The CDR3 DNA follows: TGTGCCAGCAGCCCCAGATCAGGGGACGCGAACACTGAAGCTTTCTTT.

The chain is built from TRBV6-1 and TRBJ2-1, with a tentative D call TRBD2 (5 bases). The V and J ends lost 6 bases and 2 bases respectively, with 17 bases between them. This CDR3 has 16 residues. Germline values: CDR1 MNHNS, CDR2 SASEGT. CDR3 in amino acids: CASRPYIASPYNEQFF. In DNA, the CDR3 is TGTGCCAGCAGACCCTATATAGCGAGCCCCTACAATGAGCAGTTCTTC.

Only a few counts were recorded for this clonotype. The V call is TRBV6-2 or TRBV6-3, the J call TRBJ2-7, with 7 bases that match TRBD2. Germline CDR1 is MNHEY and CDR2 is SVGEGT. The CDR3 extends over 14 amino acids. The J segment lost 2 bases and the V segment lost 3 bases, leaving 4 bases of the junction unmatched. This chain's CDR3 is CASSYARGAYEQYF. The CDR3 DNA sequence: TGTGCCAGCAGTTATGCCCGGGGGGCCTACGAGCAGTACTTC.

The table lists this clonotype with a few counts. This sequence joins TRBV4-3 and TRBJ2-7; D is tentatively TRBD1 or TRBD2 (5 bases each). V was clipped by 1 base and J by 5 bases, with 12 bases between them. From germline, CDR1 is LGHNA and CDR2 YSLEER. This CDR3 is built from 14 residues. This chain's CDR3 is CASSQGDRTNEQYF. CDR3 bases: TGCGCCAGCAGCCAAGGGGACCGTACGAACGAGCAGTACTTC.

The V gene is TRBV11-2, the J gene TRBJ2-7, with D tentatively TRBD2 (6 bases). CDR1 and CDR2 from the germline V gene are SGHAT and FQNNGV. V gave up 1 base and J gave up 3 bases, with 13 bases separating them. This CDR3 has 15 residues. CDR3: CASSLVGLSNYEQYF. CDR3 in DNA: TGTGCCAGCAGCTTAGTGGGACTGAGCAACTACGAGCAGTACTTC.

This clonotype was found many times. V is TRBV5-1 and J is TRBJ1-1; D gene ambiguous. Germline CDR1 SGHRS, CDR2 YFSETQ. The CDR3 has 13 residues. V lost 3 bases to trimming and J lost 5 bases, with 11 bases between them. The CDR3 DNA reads TGCGCCAGCAGCTGGGAGGACGGTACTGAAGCTTTCTTT. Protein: CASSWEDGTEAFF. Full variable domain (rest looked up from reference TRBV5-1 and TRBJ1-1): KAGVTQTPRYLIKTRGQQVTLSCSPISGHRSVSWYQQTPGQGLQFLFEYFSETQRNKGNFPGRFSGRQFSNSRSEMNVSTLELGDSALYLCASSWEDGTEAFFGQGTRLTVV.

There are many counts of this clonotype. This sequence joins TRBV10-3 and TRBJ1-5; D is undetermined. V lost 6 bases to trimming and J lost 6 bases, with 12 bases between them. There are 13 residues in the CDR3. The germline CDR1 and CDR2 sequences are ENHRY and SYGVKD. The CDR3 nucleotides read TGTGCCATCAGCGAGGACGGGATTCAGCCCCAGCATTTT. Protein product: CAISEDGIQPQHF.

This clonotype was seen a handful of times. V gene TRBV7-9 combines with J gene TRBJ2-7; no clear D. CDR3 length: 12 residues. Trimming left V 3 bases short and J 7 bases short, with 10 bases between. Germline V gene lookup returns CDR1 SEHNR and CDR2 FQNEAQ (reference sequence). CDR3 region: CASSFDTLEQYF. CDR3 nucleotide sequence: TGTGCCAGCAGCTTCGACACCTTGGAGCAGTACTTC.

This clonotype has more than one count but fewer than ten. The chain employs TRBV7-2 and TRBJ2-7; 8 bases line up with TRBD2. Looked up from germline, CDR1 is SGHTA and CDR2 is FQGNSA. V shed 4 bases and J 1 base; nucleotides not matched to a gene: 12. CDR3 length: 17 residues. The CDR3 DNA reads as TGTGCCAGCAGCTCTAGTTTCGGGGGGGCCCAGTCCTACGAGCAGTACTTC. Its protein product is CASSSSFGGAQSYEQYF.

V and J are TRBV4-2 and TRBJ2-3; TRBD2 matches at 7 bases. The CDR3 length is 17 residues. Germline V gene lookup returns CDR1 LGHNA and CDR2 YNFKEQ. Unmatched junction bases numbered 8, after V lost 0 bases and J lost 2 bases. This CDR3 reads CASSQDLRRENTDTQYF. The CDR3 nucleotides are TGTGCCAGCAGCCAAGATCTCCGGCGGGAGAACACAGATACGCAGTATTTT.

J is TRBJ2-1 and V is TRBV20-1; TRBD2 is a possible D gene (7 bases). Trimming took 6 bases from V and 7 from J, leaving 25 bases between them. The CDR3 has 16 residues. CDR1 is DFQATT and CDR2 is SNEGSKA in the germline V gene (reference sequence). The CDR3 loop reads CSASLLGGGRRNEQFF. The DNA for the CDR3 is TGCAGTGCATCCCTATTGGGCGGGGGCCGACGGAATGAGCAGTTCTTC.